The rows below give T cell receptor beta chains drawn from one sample of a study of blood T cell repertoires in COVID-19. Method: immunoSEQ multiplex PCR; TCRdb's copy keeps in-frame clones and lacks some. The data contain approximately 250,000 clones, roughly 90% of them seen just once; the ten biggest clones take up approximately 3%. Sequencing was done on a sample of PBMCs or T cells enriched from blood (not recorded which). Receptors were obtained from a man aged 35 to 55 who had been exposed to COVID-19. CDR3s leave out the opening cysteine and the closing phenylalanine or tryptophan.

J gene: TRBJ2-7; V gene: TRBV11-3; CDR3 protein: ASSRQGSYEQY
J gene: TRBJ2-5; V gene: TRBV5-1; CDR3 protein: ASSEEAGGQETQY
J gene: TRBJ1-5; V gene: TRBV4-1; CDR3 protein: ASSQDPARRNQPQH
J gene: TRBJ2-1; V gene: TRBV13; CDR3 protein: ASSPTSGSGNEQF
J gene: TRBJ1-3; V gene: TRBV27; CDR3 protein: ASSLAGNGGNTIY
J gene: TRBJ2-1; V gene: TRBV7-9; CDR3 protein: ASSFATDSPYNEQF
J gene: TRBJ1-6; V gene: TRBV28; CDR3 protein: ASRQTGTMYNSPLH
J gene: TRBJ1-5; V gene: TRBV19; CDR3 protein: ASSLGGGGQPQH
J gene: TRBJ2-7; V gene: TRBV28; CDR3 protein: ASSSSLVYEQY
J gene: TRBJ2-3; V gene: TRBV2; CDR3 protein: ASSGLGGTDTQY
J gene: TRBJ2-1; V gene: TRBV12-3/TRBV12-4; CDR3 protein: ASSSGYNEQF
J gene: TRBJ2-2; V gene: TRBV10-2; CDR3 protein: ASSEELNTGELF
J gene: TRBJ2-7; V gene: TRBV6-1; CDR3 protein: ASSEEGTGGDEQY
J gene: TRBJ2-1; V gene: TRBV15; CDR3 protein: ATSRDSADEQF
J gene: TRBJ1-3; V gene: TRBV3-1/TRBV3-2; CDR3 protein: ASSQEFSSGNTIY
J gene: TRBJ2-5; V gene: TRBV5-6; CDR3 protein: ASSFSSGSSSQY
J gene: TRBJ1-4; V gene: TRBV30; CDR3 protein: AWRSGQGSEKLF
J gene: TRBJ1-1; V gene: TRBV5-4; CDR3 protein: ASSRLQGTGTEAF
J gene: TRBJ1-6; V gene: TRBV27; CDR3 protein: ASSLYSFPGVTSPLH
J gene: TRBJ1-2; V gene: TRBV27; CDR3 protein: ASSLSGGTGAIGGYT
J gene: TRBJ1-1; V gene: TRBV7-3; CDR3 protein: ASSSEPNTEAF
J gene: TRBJ2-7; V gene: TRBV7-3; CDR3 protein: ASSLEMVAGGYEQY
J gene: TRBJ2-7; V gene: TRBV9; CDR3 protein: ASSATSLSSYEQY
J gene: TRBJ1-1; V gene: TRBV2; CDR3 protein: ASSESLSRTEAF
J gene: TRBJ2-3; V gene: TRBV7-2; CDR3 protein: ASSLVGVYKTDTQY
J gene: TRBJ1-3; V gene: TRBV3-1/TRBV3-2; CDR3 protein: ASSQGAAGNTIY
J gene: TRBJ1-5; V gene: TRBV6-6; CDR3 protein: ASSYPGGDSNQPQH
J gene: TRBJ2-7; V gene: TRBV7-8; CDR3 protein: ASSPRYEQY
J gene: TRBJ2-7; V gene: TRBV27; CDR3 protein: ASSSLGDYDYEQY
J gene: TRBJ2-3; V gene: TRBV11-3; CDR3 protein: ASSLWGSGDTQY
J gene: TRBJ1-2; V gene: TRBV6-2/TRBV6-3; CDR3 protein: ASSPAGYLQDGYT
J gene: TRBJ1-2; V gene: TRBV18; CDR3 protein: ASSLDRAGYT
J gene: TRBJ2-5; V gene: TRBV7-3; CDR3 protein: ASSKTSGRQETQY
J gene: TRBJ2-1; V gene: TRBV5-4; CDR3 protein: ASSWSREQF
J gene: TRBJ1-1; V gene: TRBV7-6; CDR3 protein: ASSLAGQGDTEAF
J gene: TRBJ2-5; V gene: TRBV28; CDR3 protein: ASSSLAGGPEQTQY
J gene: TRBJ2-2; V gene: TRBV5-1; CDR3 protein: ASSPNRDSRTGKLF
J gene: TRBJ2-7; V gene: TRBV5-1; CDR3 protein: ASEKSGTGVDEQY
J gene: TRBJ2-5; V gene: TRBV5-1; CDR3 protein: ASSLSVKGTYQETQY
J gene: TRBJ2-3; V gene: TRBV18; CDR3 protein: ASSPIPSGTDTQY
J gene: TRBJ1-5; V gene: TRBV28; CDR3 protein: ASSLRDRGGNQPQH
J gene: TRBJ2-1; V gene: TRBV28; CDR3 protein: ASSSGSGRAGQF
J gene: TRBJ1-1; V gene: TRBV19; CDR3 protein: ASSIKGQREAF
J gene: TRBJ1-3; V gene: TRBV19; CDR3 protein: ASSIAPANTIY
J gene: TRBJ2-1; V gene: TRBV11-2; CDR3 protein: ASRKSTGQGDNEQF
J gene: TRBJ1-2; V gene: TRBV24-1; CDR3 protein: ATSEQGTYGYT
J gene: TRBJ1-2; V gene: TRBV27; CDR3 protein: ASSRQGSIYGYT
J gene: TRBJ2-3; V gene: TRBV19; CDR3 protein: ASSRGQTDTQY
J gene: TRBJ1-2; V gene: TRBV30; CDR3 protein: ACIATGFWAGYT
J gene: TRBJ1-3; V gene: TRBV3-1/TRBV3-2; CDR3 protein: ASSQKTGERSGNTIY
J gene: TRBJ1-5; V gene: TRBV19; CDR3 protein: ASRAVSNQPQH
J gene: TRBJ2-7; V gene: TRBV28; CDR3 protein: ASSLADEQY
J gene: TRBJ1-5; V gene: TRBV19; CDR3 protein: ASSIQSAGNQPQH